The 30 T cell receptor beta chains given below trace back to one sample, sequenced in a study of vaccination effects on CD4 cells after COVID-19. Only in-frame clones appear in the TCRdb table, and some are missing; sequencing was by immunoSEQ multiplex PCR. The sample shows 15,000 to 20,000 clones, 76% of them seen only once. For these receptors, no antigen is known. Within the ViraFEST assay, antigen-specific CD4+ T cells underwent expansion with viral peptide pools prior to sequencing. CD4+ T cell isolation took place after approximately ten days of culture. Two-dose vaccination with either BNT162b2 or mRNA-1273 was given to the participants. The material sequenced was CD4+ T cells from PBMCs cultured with HCoV-NL63 spike peptides, taken after COVID-19 vaccination. These TCRs come from a human donor who received a COVID-19 vaccine.

This chain links TRBV9 with TRBJ1-3; tentatively, D is TRBD1 (5 bases). Germline V gene sequence: CDR1 SGDLS, CDR2 YYNGEE. The V end was cut by 0 bases, the J end by 2 bases, with 18 bases between. The CDR3 extends over 18 amino acids. The CDR3 DNA reads TGTGCCAGCAGCGTAGCCGCGGCAGGGAGAGACACTGGAAACACCATATATTTT. Translating gives CASSVAAAGRDTGNTIYF.

CDR3 bases: TGCAGCGTTGCCCGGGGCAGCTACAATGAGCAGTTCTTC. Translated, it gives CSVARGSYNEQFF. The chain employs TRBV29-1 and TRBJ2-1; D may be TRBD1 or TRBD2 (5 bases each). In germline, CDR1 is SQVTM, CDR2 ANQGSEA. Trimming pared 4 bases from V and 3 bases from J, leaving 10 bases between. The CDR3 runs 13 residues.

The rearrangement uses TRBV10-3 and TRBJ1-5, with D maybe TRBD1 (5 bases). Germline V gene sequence: CDR1 ENHRY, CDR2 SYGVKD. The V end lost 0 bases, the J end lost 7 bases, and 13 bases lay between the germline ends. CDR3 length equals 15 residues. The CDR3 DNA is TGTGCCATCAGTGAGTCGGTCCGGGGCCCCCAGCCCCAGCATTTT. As protein: CAISESVRGPQPQHF.

The chain couples TRBV14 to TRBJ2-1; tentative D call: TRBD2 (5 bases). The length of the CDR3 is 15 residues. CDR1 is SGHDN, CDR2 FVKESK, per germline. The V gene lost 8 bases and the J gene lost 0 bases, with 14 bases spanning the gap. The CDR3, as DNA: TGTGCCAGCTCGACTGCGGGTCGCTCCTACAATGAGCAGTTCTTC. Translating gives CASSTAGRSYNEQFF.

A few counts support this clone. The rearrangement joins TRBV29-1 to TRBJ1-5; 9 bases fit TRBD1. The germline V gene has CDR1 SQVTM and CDR2 ANQGSEA. This CDR3 comprises 17 residues. V lost 7 bases and J lost 2; bases outside the gene matches: 15. The CDR3 reads CSDLYPHRGPRNQPQHF. Written as DNA, the CDR3 is TGCAGCGACCTCTACCCCCACAGGGGGCCGCGCAATCAGCCCCAGCATTTT.

The V gene is TRBV10-3, the J gene TRBJ1-5; no firm D call. This CDR3 is built from 14 residues. V was cut by 6 bases and J by 1 base, with 10 bases left in between. CDR1 ENHRY and CDR2 SYGVKD come from the germline V gene. The CDR3 sequence is CAISSAGSNQPQHF. DNA of the CDR3: TGTGCCATCAGCTCGGCGGGGAGCAATCAGCCCCAGCATTTT.

V usage is TRBV7-9 and J usage is TRBJ2-7, with 10 bases that match TRBD1. V shed 6 bases, J shed 2 bases, and the junction held 10 bases outside the gene matches. The length of the CDR3 is 16 residues. CDR1 and CDR2 from the germline V gene are SEHNR and FQNEAQ (reference sequence). The CDR3 DNA is TGTGCCAGCAGACCTCTAGAGGGACAGGGGCCCTACGAGCAGTACTTC. Residues: CASRPLEGQGPYEQYF.

The chain employs TRBV7-2 and TRBJ1-2; D remains unclear. Germline CDR1 SGHTA, CDR2 FQGNSA. The CDR3 is 14 amino acids. The V end was cut by 5 bases, the J end by 8 bases, with 18 bases between. CDR3 bases: TGTGCCAGCAGCCCCACCCTGGGTGGGGTCGGCTACACCTTC. Its protein product is CASSPTLGGVGYTF.

V gene TRBV2 combines with J gene TRBJ1-1; D is possibly TRBD1 (5 bases). V lost 7 bases, J lost 10 bases, and 19 bases lay in between. Germline lookup yields CDR1 SNHLY and CDR2 FYNNEI. The CDR3 consists of 13 residues. CDR3 residues: CASTLSVATGAFF. The CDR3 nucleotides are TGTGCCAGCACCCTCTCCGTGGCCACAGGAGCTTTCTTT. Drawing the rest from reference TRBV2 and TRBJ1-1, the complete variable domain is EPEVTQTPSHQVTQMGQEVILRCVPISNHLYFYWYRQILGQKVEFLVSFYNNEISEKSEIFDDQFSVERPDGSNFTLKIRSTKLEDSAMYFCASTLSVATGAFFGQGTRLTVV.

The gene calls are TRBV19 and TRBJ2-2, with 7 bases identical to TRBD2. J lost 0 bases, V lost 6 bases, and 7 bases had no gene match. CDR3 size: 16 residues. Per germline, CDR1 LNHDA and CDR2 SQIVND (reference sequence). The CDR3 reads CASSRGGGANTGELFF. The CDR3 coding sequence is TGTGCCAGTAGCCGTGGCGGGGGAGCGAACACCGGGGAGCTGTTTTTT.

The chain links TRBV2 to TRBJ2-2, with 11 bases matching TRBD2. Germline V gives CDR1 SNHLY, CDR2 FYNNEI. This CDR3 is built from 14 residues. V lost 10 bases, J lost 5 bases, and 6 bases stayed unmatched. CDR3 amino acids: CATSLAGGTGELFF. CDR3 DNA: TGTGCCACCTCCCTAGCGGGAGGTACCGGGGAGCTGTTTTTT.

This clone was detected only a few times. The chain has TRBV11-2 and TRBJ2-3; no clear D. The CDR3 is 12 residues long. Deletions cut 4 bases from V and 6 bases from J, with 8 bases between. CDR1 and CDR2 from the germline V gene are SGHAT and FQNNGV. The CDR3 sequence is CASSSQRDTQYF. In DNA form, the CDR3 reads TGTGCCAGCAGCTCCCAGAGGGATACGCAGTATTTT.

The rearrangement links TRBV7-6 to TRBJ2-5; no firm D call. The germline CDR1 and CDR2 sequences are SGHVS and FNYEAQ. Trimming removed 3 bases at V and 5 bases at J, with 16 bases between. The CDR3 sequence is 15 residues long. The CDR3 DNA sequence: TGTGCCAGCAGCTTGGTAGCCGCTGATGGGGAGACCCAGTACTTC. It specifies CASSLVAADGETQYF.

The gene calls are TRBV7-8 and TRBJ2-7, with 13 positions matching TRBD2. The CDR3 totals 16 residues. Unmatched junction bases numbered 7, after V lost 1 base and J lost 7 bases. Per the germline V gene, CDR1 is SGHVS and CDR2 is FQNEAQ. DNA for the CDR3: TGTGCCAGCAGCTTAGATGTACTAGCGGGAGGGCATGAGCAGTACTTC. It yields the protein CASSLDVLAGGHEQYF. The complete variable domain, with remaining parts taken from reference TRBV7-8 and TRBJ2-7, reads GAGVSQSPRYKVAKRGQDVALRCDPISGHVSLFWYQQALGQGPEFLTYFQNEAQLDKSGLPSDRFFAERPEGSVSTLKIQRTQQEDSAVYLCASSLDVLAGGHEQYFGPGTRLTVT.

To note about this clone: Germline and junction disagree at one end, which may indicate a read error. This chain connects TRBV7-7 to TRBJ2-6; 7 bases match TRBD1. Per the germline V gene, CDR1 is SSHAT and CDR2 is FNYEAQ (reference sequence). CDR3 length: 17 residues. The CDR3 here is CASSLAPGGSGANVLTF. CDR3 nucleotides: TGTGCTAGCAGCTTAGCGCCAGGGGGCTCTGGGGCCAACGTCCTGACTTTC.

The chain has TRBV9 and TRBJ2-1; D may be TRBD1 (6 bases). There are 17 residues in the CDR3. CDR1 and CDR2 (germline): SGDLS, YYNGEE. Trimming pared 0 bases from V and 1 base from J, leaving 14 bases between. CDR3 amino acids: CASSVGPGALSYNEQFF. In nucleotides, the CDR3 is TGTGCCAGCAGCGTAGGCCCAGGGGCCCTTTCCTACAATGAGCAGTTCTTC.

V is TRBV19 and J is TRBJ1-5; 7 bases agree with TRBD1. The V segment lost 1 base and the J segment 3 bases; nucleotides outside the gene matches: 3. CDR1 is LNHDA and CDR2 is SQIVND in the germline V gene (reference sequence). The CDR3 is made up of 15 amino acids. The CDR3 here is CASSIGGTVNQPQHF. The CDR3 region has the DNA TGTGCCAGTAGTATAGGGGGGACAGTCAATCAGCCCCAGCATTTT.

The rearrangement joins TRBV6-2 or TRBV6-3 to TRBJ2-2, with 7 bases fitting TRBD1. Unmatched junction bases numbered 8, after V lost 2 bases and J lost 8 bases. The germline V gene has CDR1 MNHEY and CDR2 SVGEGT. This CDR3 contains 15 residues. The CDR3 DNA follows: TGTGCCAGCAGTTACCCGACAGGGTCCAGAGGGGAGCTGTTTTTT. This translates into CASSYPTGSRGELFF.

The genes are TRBV18 and TRBJ2-1; possible D gene TRBD1, 6 bases. Trimming shortened V by 1 base and J by 8 bases, and 15 bases separated the two germline ends. There are 15 residues in the CDR3. Germline CDR1 and CDR2: KGHSH and LQKENI. Here the CDR3 DNA reads TGTGCCAGCTCACCACTTATCGGGACACAAGATGAGCAGTTCTTC. Its protein is CASSPLIGTQDEQFF.

This sequence joins TRBV2 and TRBJ2-1, with D possibly TRBD2 on 5 matching bases. Germline V gene lookup returns CDR1 SNHLY and CDR2 FYNNEI. The CDR3 is 11 residues long. Trimming removed 6 bases at V and 9 bases at J, with 9 bases between. The CDR3 loop reads CASREEGEQFF. The CDR3 DNA reads TGTGCCAGCAGGGAGGAAGGTGAGCAGTTCTTC.

The chain has TRBV27 and TRBJ2-7; D might be TRBD2 (5 bases). The V end lost 4 bases, the J end lost 0 bases, and 10 bases lay between the germline ends. The length of the CDR3 is 14 residues. In germline, CDR1 is MNHEY, CDR2 SMNVEV (reference sequence). The CDR3 sequence is CASSSFRDSYEQYF. The CDR3 DNA reads TGTGCCAGCAGTTCCTTTCGGGACTCCTACGAGCAGTACTTC.

J is TRBJ2-1 and V is TRBV25-1; possibly TRBD1 for D (5 bases). There are 14 residues in the CDR3. Trimming took 6 bases from V and 8 from J, leaving 17 bases between them. Germline V gives CDR1 MGHDK, CDR2 SYGVNS. The CDR3 sequence is CASSIPGQGDEQFF. Written as DNA, the CDR3 is TGTGCCAGCAGCATTCCGGGCCAGGGTGATGAGCAGTTCTTC.

The chain joins TRBV15 to TRBJ1-1; perhaps TRBD1 as D (6 bases). V shed 2 bases and J shed 0 bases, with 10 bases lying between them. This CDR3 has 15 amino acids. Per germline, CDR1 LNHNV and CDR2 YYDKDF (reference sequence). The CDR3 spells CATSRSQGMNTEAFF. In DNA, the CDR3 is TGTGCCACCAGCAGAAGCCAGGGGATGAACACTGAAGCTTTCTTT.

The chain is built from TRBV29-1 and TRBJ1-4; TRBD1 agrees at 8 bases. The trim removed 5 bases at V and 2 bases at J, leaving 4 bases unmatched. This CDR3 comprises 14 residues. Germline V gene sequence: CDR1 SQVTM, CDR2 ANQGSEA. The CDR3 region has the DNA TGCAGCGTTACGGGACAGGCGACTAATGAAAAACTGTTTTTT. Protein product: CSVTGQATNEKLFF.

The rearrangement uses TRBV6-1 and TRBJ1-2; TRBD1 might be the D (6 bases). The CDR3 is 15 amino acids. V was clipped by 1 base and J by 2 bases, with 11 bases between them. CDR1 is MNHNS, CDR2 SASEGT, per germline. As DNA, the CDR3 is TGTGCCAGCAGTGAAGACGGACAGCCCAACTATGGCTACACCTTC. Translated, it gives CASSEDGQPNYGYTF.

The genes are TRBV6-1 and TRBJ2-5; 13 bases are a match to TRBD2. V shed 2 bases and J 3 bases; nucleotides not matched to a gene: 3. The CDR3 contains 16 residues. Germline CDR1 and CDR2: MNHNS and SASEGT. CDR3 protein: CASSEWTSGRKETQYF. CDR3 DNA: TGTGCCAGCAGTGAATGGACTAGCGGGAGAAAAGAGACCCAGTACTTC.

The rearrangement links TRBV9 to TRBJ2-1; TRBD2 aligns across 14 bases. Looked up from germline, CDR1 is SGDLS and CDR2 is YYNGEE. J was trimmed by 4 bases and V by 4 bases; bases with no gene match: 7. The CDR3 has 17 residues. The CDR3 DNA reads TGTGCCAGCAGCCTGAGACTAGCGGGAGGGACTTACAATGAGCAGTTCTTC. It translates to CASSLRLAGGTYNEQFF.

The chain combines TRBV11-2 with TRBJ2-5; 10 nucleotides match TRBD2. Germline CDR1 SGHAT, CDR2 FQNNGV. The CDR3 is 16 residues long. Trimming cost V 3 bases and J 7 bases; bases outside gene matches: 11. The CDR3 protein is CASSLVIAGGTGTQYF. CDR3 in DNA: TGTGCCAGCAGCTTGGTTATAGCGGGGGGTACAGGGACCCAGTACTTC.

The chain is built from TRBV19 and TRBJ2-1; TRBD2 aligns across 11 bases. Germline CDR1 LNHDA, CDR2 SQIVND (reference sequence). This CDR3 region has 17 residues. After removal of 6 bases from V and 0 bases from J, the junction contained 7 bases not matched to a gene. DNA of the CDR3: TGTGCCAGTAGCCCCCCTAGCGGGAGGCTCTCCTACAATGAGCAGTTCTTC. Translated: CASSPPSGRLSYNEQFF.

The chain links TRBV4-3 to TRBJ1-2; TRBD1 is a possible D gene (5 bases). The length of the CDR3 is 12 residues. Trimming took off 4 bases at V and 8 bases at J, with 11 bases between the two ends. Per the germline V gene, CDR1 is LGHNA and CDR2 is YSLEER. Here the CDR3 DNA reads TGCGCCAGCAGCCGAGACAGTCTAGGCTACACCTTC. This translates into CASSRDSLGYTF.